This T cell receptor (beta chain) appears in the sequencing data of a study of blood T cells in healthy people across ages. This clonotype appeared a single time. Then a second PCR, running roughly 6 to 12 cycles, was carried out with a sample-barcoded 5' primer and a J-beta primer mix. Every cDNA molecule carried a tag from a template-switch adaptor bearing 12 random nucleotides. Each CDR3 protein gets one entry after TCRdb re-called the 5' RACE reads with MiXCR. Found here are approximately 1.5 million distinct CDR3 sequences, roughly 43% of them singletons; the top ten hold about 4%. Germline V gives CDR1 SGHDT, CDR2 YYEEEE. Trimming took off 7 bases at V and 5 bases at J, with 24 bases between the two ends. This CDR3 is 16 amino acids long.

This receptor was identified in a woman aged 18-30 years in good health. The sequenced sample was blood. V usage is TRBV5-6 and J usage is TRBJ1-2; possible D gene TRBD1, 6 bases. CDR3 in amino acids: CASSFRAGAGFYGYTF. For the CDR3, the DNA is TGTGCCAGCTCCTTCCGGGCGGGGGCAGGTTTTTATGGCTACACCTTC.